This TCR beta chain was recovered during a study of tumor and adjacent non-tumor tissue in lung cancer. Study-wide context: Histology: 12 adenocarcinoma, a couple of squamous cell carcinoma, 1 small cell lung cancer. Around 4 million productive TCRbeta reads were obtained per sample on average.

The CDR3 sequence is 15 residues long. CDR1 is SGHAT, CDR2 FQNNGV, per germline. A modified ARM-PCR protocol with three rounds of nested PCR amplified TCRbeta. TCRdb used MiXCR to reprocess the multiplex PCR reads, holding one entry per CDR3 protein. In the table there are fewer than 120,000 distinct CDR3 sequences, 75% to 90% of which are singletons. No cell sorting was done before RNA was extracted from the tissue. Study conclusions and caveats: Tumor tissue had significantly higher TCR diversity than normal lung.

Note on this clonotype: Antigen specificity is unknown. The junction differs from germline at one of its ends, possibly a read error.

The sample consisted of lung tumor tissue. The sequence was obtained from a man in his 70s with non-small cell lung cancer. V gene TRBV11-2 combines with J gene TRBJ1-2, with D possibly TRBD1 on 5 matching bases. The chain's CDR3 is CTSSYQGFADYGYTF. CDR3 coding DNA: TGTACCAGCAGCTACCAGGGCTTCGCGGATTATGGCTACACCTTC.